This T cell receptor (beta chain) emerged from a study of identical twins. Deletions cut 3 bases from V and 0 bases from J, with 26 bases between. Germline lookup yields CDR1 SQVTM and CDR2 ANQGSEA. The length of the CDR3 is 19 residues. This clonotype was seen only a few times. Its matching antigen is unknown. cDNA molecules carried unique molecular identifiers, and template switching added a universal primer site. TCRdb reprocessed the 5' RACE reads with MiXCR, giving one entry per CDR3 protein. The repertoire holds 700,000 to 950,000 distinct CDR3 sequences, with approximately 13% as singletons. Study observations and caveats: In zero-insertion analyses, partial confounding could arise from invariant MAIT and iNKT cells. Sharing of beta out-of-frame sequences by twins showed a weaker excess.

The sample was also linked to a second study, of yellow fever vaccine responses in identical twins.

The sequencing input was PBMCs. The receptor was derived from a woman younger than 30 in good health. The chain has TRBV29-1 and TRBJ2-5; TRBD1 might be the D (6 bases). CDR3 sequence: CSVDRRVRGGMSDQETQYF. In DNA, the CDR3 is TGCAGCGTTGATAGGCGTGTTAGAGGGGGTATGTCGGACCAAGAGACCCAGTACTTC.